A selection of T cell receptor beta chains follows, all from one sample in a study of blood T cell repertoires in COVID-19. Clones were read by immunoSEQ multiplex PCR, and TCRdb kept only the in-frame ones, dropping some. Of 45,000 or so clones in the sample, 86% were seen once. The sample was peripheral blood. These receptor sequences come from a woman aged 55-69 years with acute or convalescent COVID-19. CDR3s include the opening cysteine and the closing phenylalanine or tryptophan. A D gene is named only where the DNA matches it firmly. The listing skips clone size in some rows; elsewhere it reads once, few, many or a size class.

d_gene: NA; v_gene: TRBV13; j_gene: TRBJ2-7; abundance: NA; CDR3nt: TGTGCCAGCAGCGCTAGGGGGGAGCAGTACTTC; CDR3aa: CASSARGEQYF
d_gene: TRBD2; v_gene: TRBV10-2; j_gene: TRBJ2-1; abundance: NA; CDR3nt: TGCGCCAGCAGCGCCGGGACTAGCGGCAATGAGCAGTTCTTC; CDR3aa: CASSAGTSGNEQFF
d_gene: TRBD2; v_gene: TRBV6-5; j_gene: TRBJ2-7; abundance: NA; CDR3nt: TGTGCCAGCGGGACTAGCGGGGGCTACGAGCAGTACTTC; CDR3aa: CASGTSGGYEQYF
d_gene: TRBD1; v_gene: TRBV7-6; j_gene: TRBJ2-2; abundance: NA; CDR3nt: TGTGCCAGCAGCTTAGGGCAGGGGGCCAGCATAATCGGGGAGCTGTTTTTT; CDR3aa: CASSLGQGASIIGELFF
d_gene: TRBD2; v_gene: TRBV7-9; j_gene: TRBJ2-5; abundance: NA; CDR3nt: TGTGCCAGCAGTCCAAGCGGGGCGGGGGAGACCCAGTACTTC; CDR3aa: CASSPSGAGETQYF
d_gene: TRBD2; v_gene: TRBV9; j_gene: TRBJ2-7; abundance: NA; CDR3nt: TGTGCCAGCAGCGTATCAGGCGGGAGCTCCTACGAGCAGTACTTC; CDR3aa: CASSVSGGSSYEQYF
d_gene: NA; v_gene: TRBV27; j_gene: TRBJ1-2; abundance: NA; CDR3nt: TGTGCCAGCAGTCTAACAGGGAAAGGCTACACCTTC; CDR3aa: CASSLTGKGYTF
d_gene: NA; v_gene: TRBV4-2; j_gene: TRBJ2-7; abundance: NA; CDR3nt: TGTGCCAGCAGCCAAGGCACAGGCAGCTCCTACGAGCAGTACTTC; CDR3aa: CASSQGTGSSYEQYF
d_gene: NA; v_gene: TRBV5-4; j_gene: TRBJ1-2; abundance: NA; CDR3nt: TGTGCCAGCAGCTCCAGGGATATGGGCTATGGCTACACCTTC; CDR3aa: CASSSRDMGYGYTF
d_gene: NA; v_gene: TRBV7-8; j_gene: TRBJ2-1; abundance: NA; CDR3nt: TGTGCCAGCAGCCCCACGTCGACCCTAGACAATGAGCAGTTCTTC; CDR3aa: CASSPTSTLDNEQFF
d_gene: NA; v_gene: TRBV2; j_gene: TRBJ1-6; abundance: NA; CDR3nt: TGTGCCAGCAGCGTAAGGGAGGTTGGCTCCTATAATTCACCCCTCCACTTT; CDR3aa: CASSVREVGSYNSPLHF
d_gene: NA; v_gene: TRBV27; j_gene: TRBJ2-1; abundance: once; CDR3nt: TGTGCCAGCAGCCCACTGGGGGGATACAATGAGCAGTTCTTC; CDR3aa: CASSPLGGYNEQFF
d_gene: NA; v_gene: TRBV7-9; j_gene: TRBJ1-1; abundance: NA; CDR3nt: TGTGCCAGCAGCCCTTGGGCCTACACTGAAGCTTTCTTT; CDR3aa: CASSPWAYTEAFF
d_gene: NA; v_gene: TRBV19; j_gene: TRBJ2-1; abundance: NA; CDR3nt: TGTGCCAGTACCGCCTCCGGGGGCGGGAGTATCCACAATGAGCAGTTCTTC; CDR3aa: CASTASGGGSIHNEQFF
d_gene: NA; v_gene: TRBV5-1; j_gene: TRBJ2-2; abundance: once; CDR3nt: TGCGCCAGCACCTCCAGGGTAGCATCGGCGGCCGGGGAGCTGTTTTTT; CDR3aa: CASTSRVASAAGELFF
d_gene: TRBD1; v_gene: TRBV11-2; j_gene: TRBJ1-2; abundance: once; CDR3nt: TGTGCCAGCAGCCTACTGAGGCCGGGACAGGGATCGGGAGGCTACACCTTC; CDR3aa: CASSLLRPGQGSGGYTF
d_gene: NA; v_gene: TRBV30; j_gene: TRBJ2-1; abundance: NA; CDR3nt: TGTGCCTGGAGTGTACGAGGCAATGAGCAGTTCTTC; CDR3aa: CAWSVRGNEQFF
d_gene: NA; v_gene: TRBV7-2; j_gene: TRBJ2-3; abundance: NA; CDR3nt: TGTGCCAGCAGCCAGACCCCGGGACTCTACACAGATACGCAGTATTTT; CDR3aa: CASSQTPGLYTDTQYF
d_gene: NA; v_gene: TRBV5-6; j_gene: TRBJ2-1; abundance: NA; CDR3nt: TGTGCCAGCAGAAGACAGCGCAATGAGCAGTTCTTC; CDR3aa: CASRRQRNEQFF
d_gene: NA; v_gene: TRBV15; j_gene: TRBJ1-5; abundance: NA; CDR3nt: TGTGCCACCAGCAGAGATTCCACCCCGGGTCAGCCCCAGCATTTT; CDR3aa: CATSRDSTPGQPQHF
d_gene: NA; v_gene: TRBV27; j_gene: TRBJ1-1; abundance: NA; CDR3nt: TGTGCCAGCAGTTCAAACGAGTTGAACACTGAAGCTTTCTTT; CDR3aa: CASSSNELNTEAFF
d_gene: TRBD1; v_gene: TRBV19; j_gene: TRBJ1-2; abundance: NA; CDR3nt: TGTGCCAGTAGTATGGGCGCAGGGGGTTTGGGCTACACCTTC; CDR3aa: CASSMGAGGLGYTF
d_gene: TRBD1; v_gene: TRBV4-1; j_gene: TRBJ1-1; abundance: NA; CDR3nt: TGCGCCAGCAGCCAAGTCGACAAAGCACAGGGGTTGGACACTGAAGCTTTCTTT; CDR3aa: CASSQVDKAQGLDTEAFF
d_gene: TRBD1; v_gene: TRBV2; j_gene: TRBJ1-6; abundance: once; CDR3nt: TGTGCCAGCAGTGGGGGACAGGGGACTTATAATTCACCCCTCCACTTT; CDR3aa: CASSGGQGTYNSPLHF
d_gene: NA; v_gene: TRBV27; j_gene: TRBJ1-5; abundance: once; CDR3nt: TGTGCCAGCAGTTCAGGACAATATAGCAATCAGCCCCAGCATTTT; CDR3aa: CASSSGQYSNQPQHF
d_gene: NA; v_gene: TRBV5-5; j_gene: TRBJ2-6; abundance: NA; CDR3nt: TGTGCCAGCAGCATAAGACAGGCGAACTCTGGGGCCAACGTCCTGACTTTC; CDR3aa: CASSIRQANSGANVLTF
d_gene: NA; v_gene: TRBV2; j_gene: TRBJ2-3; abundance: once; CDR3nt: TGTGCCAGCGGAGTGGTGGAGCAGTATTTT; CDR3aa: CASGVVEQYF
d_gene: TRBD2; v_gene: TRBV7-9; j_gene: TRBJ2-7; abundance: few; CDR3nt: TGTGCCAGCAGCTTTCCTAGCGGGGGCTCCTACGAGCAGTACTTC; CDR3aa: CASSFPSGGSYEQYF
d_gene: TRBD1; v_gene: TRBV5-1; j_gene: TRBJ2-1; abundance: NA; CDR3nt: TGCGCCAGCACTACCGGGGCGACAGGGCTGAATGAGCAGTTCTTC; CDR3aa: CASTTGATGLNEQFF
d_gene: TRBD2; v_gene: TRBV20-1; j_gene: TRBJ2-1; abundance: NA; CDR3nt: TGCAGTGCTAGTAGCGGGGGGGCCTATCAAAACAATGAGCAGTTCTTC; CDR3aa: CSASSGGAYQNNEQFF
d_gene: NA; v_gene: TRBV6-5; j_gene: TRBJ2-2; abundance: NA; CDR3nt: TGTGCCAGCAGTTACCAGGGGAACACCGGGGAGCTGTTTTTT; CDR3aa: CASSYQGNTGELFF
d_gene: NA; v_gene: TRBV11-2; j_gene: TRBJ1-1; abundance: NA; CDR3nt: TGTGCCAGCAGCTTCGGGACCGGGAGTCCCCGGACTGCTTTCTTT; CDR3aa: CASSFGTGSPRTAFF
d_gene: TRBD1; v_gene: TRBV5-5; j_gene: TRBJ1-2; abundance: NA; CDR3nt: TGTGCCAGCAGCTTGCCTACTGGGGACAGGGAACCTGGTGGCTACACCTTC; CDR3aa: CASSLPTGDREPGGYTF
d_gene: TRBD2; v_gene: TRBV6-5; j_gene: TRBJ2-3; abundance: NA; CDR3nt: TGTGCCAGCACCCGGGGGGGGCCTACAGATACGCAGTATTTT; CDR3aa: CASTRGGPTDTQYF
d_gene: TRBD1; v_gene: TRBV12-3/TRBV12-4; j_gene: TRBJ2-7; abundance: NA; CDR3nt: TGTGCCAGCAGCAGGACAGGGAACTACGAGCAGTACTTC; CDR3aa: CASSRTGNYEQYF
d_gene: TRBD1; v_gene: TRBV6-2/TRBV6-3; j_gene: TRBJ2-7; abundance: NA; CDR3nt: TGTGCCAGCAGACCTCAAAGGACAGGGGCCTACGAGCAGTACTTC; CDR3aa: CASRPQRTGAYEQYF
d_gene: TRBD1; v_gene: TRBV5-6; j_gene: TRBJ2-7; abundance: few; CDR3nt: TGTGCCAGCAGCCTTACAACAGGGGGATTCTACGAGCAGTACTTC; CDR3aa: CASSLTTGGFYEQYF
d_gene: NA; v_gene: TRBV20-1; j_gene: TRBJ2-1; abundance: NA; CDR3nt: TGCAGTGCTAGTCGGAGCGACCCGCGCCTCAATGAGCAGTTCTTC; CDR3aa: CSASRSDPRLNEQFF
d_gene: NA; v_gene: TRBV6-6; j_gene: TRBJ1-5; abundance: NA; CDR3nt: TGTGCCAGCAGTAGTACGGGGGTTAGCAATCAGCCCCAGCATTTT; CDR3aa: CASSSTGVSNQPQHF
d_gene: TRBD1; v_gene: TRBV18; j_gene: TRBJ1-1; abundance: NA; CDR3nt: TGTGCCAGCCGGGACAGGGCCCTAGGGAACACTGAAGCTTTCTTT; CDR3aa: CASRDRALGNTEAFF
d_gene: NA; v_gene: TRBV6-6; j_gene: TRBJ1-2; abundance: once; CDR3nt: TGTGCCAGCAGTTACACGGGGAGACGGACGTACTATGGCTACACCTTC; CDR3aa: CASSYTGRRTYYGYTF
d_gene: NA; v_gene: TRBV28; j_gene: TRBJ1-5; abundance: NA; CDR3nt: TGTGCCAGCAGAGAGAGTAGGGGGTACTATAGCAATCAGCCCCAGCATTTT; CDR3aa: CASRESRGYYSNQPQHF